This TCR beta chain was profiled in a study of blood T cell repertoires in COVID-19. Across the whole study: COVID-19 samples collected from the United States, Italy and Spain covered acute and convalescent phases.

Sequenced by immunoSEQ multiplex PCR; TCRdb stores in-frame clones only, minus some. The repertoire holds some 170,000 clones, with around 81% as singletons. Per germline, CDR1 MRHNA and CDR2 SNTAGT. The CDR3 is 13 residues long. V lost 7 bases and J 6 bases, leaving 12 bases between the germline ends. The origin of this receptor is a man in his 60s with active or convalescent COVID-19. This chain joins TRBV6-4 and TRBJ2-2; D is possibly TRBD2 (5 bases). The sequencing sample was made of peripheral blood. Here the CDR3 reads CASIEGGPGELFF. The CDR3, as DNA: TGTGCCAGCATCGAGGGTGGGCCCGGGGAGCTGTTTTTT.